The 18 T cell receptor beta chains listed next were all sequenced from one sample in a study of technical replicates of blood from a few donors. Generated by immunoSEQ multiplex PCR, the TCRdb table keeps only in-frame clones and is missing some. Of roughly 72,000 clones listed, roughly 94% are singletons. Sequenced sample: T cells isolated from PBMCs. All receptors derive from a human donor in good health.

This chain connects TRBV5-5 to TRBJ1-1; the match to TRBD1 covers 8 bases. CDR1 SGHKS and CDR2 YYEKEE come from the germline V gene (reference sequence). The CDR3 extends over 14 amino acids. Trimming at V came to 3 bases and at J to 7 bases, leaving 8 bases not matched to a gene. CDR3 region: CASSWIDRGYEAFF. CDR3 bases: TGTGCCAGCAGCTGGATAGACAGGGGCTATGAAGCTTTCTTT.

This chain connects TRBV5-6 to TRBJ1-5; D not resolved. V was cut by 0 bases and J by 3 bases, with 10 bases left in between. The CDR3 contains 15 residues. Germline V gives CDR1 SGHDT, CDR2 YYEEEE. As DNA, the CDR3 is TGTGCCAGCAGCTTGGGCGGATTCCCCAATCAGCCCCAGCATTTT. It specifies CASSLGGFPNQPQHF.

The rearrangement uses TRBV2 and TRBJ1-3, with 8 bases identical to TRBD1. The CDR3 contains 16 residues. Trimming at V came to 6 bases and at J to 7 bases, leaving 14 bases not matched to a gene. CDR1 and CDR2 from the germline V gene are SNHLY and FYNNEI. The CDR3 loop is CASSSGTGQEWNTIYF. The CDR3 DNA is TGTGCCAGCAGCTCCGGGACAGGCCAAGAATGGAACACCATATATTTT.

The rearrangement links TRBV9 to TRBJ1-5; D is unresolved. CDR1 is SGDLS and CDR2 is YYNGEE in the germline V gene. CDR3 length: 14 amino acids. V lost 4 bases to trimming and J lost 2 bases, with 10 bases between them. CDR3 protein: CASSSLAGNQPQHF. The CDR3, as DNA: TGTGCCAGCAGCTCCTTGGCGGGCAATCAGCCCCAGCATTTT.

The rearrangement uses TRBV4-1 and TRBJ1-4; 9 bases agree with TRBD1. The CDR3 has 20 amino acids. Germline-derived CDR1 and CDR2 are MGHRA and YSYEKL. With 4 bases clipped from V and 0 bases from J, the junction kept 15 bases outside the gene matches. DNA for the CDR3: TGCGCCAGCAGCCGACGAACCGGAGGGACAGGGAAGGCAACTAATGAAAAACTGTTTTTT. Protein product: CASSRRTGGTGKATNEKLFF.

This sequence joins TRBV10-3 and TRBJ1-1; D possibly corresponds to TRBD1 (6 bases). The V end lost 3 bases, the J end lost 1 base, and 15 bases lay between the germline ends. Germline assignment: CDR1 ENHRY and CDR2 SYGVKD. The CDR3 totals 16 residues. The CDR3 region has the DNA TGTGCCATCAGTGACTGGACAGACGGCAAGAACACTGAAGCTTTCTTT. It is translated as CAISDWTDGKNTEAFF.

CDR3 in DNA: TGTGCCAGCAGCGGCTATAGACTAGCGGGAGATAAAGATACGCAGTATTTT. This translates into CASSGYRLAGDKDTQYF. V and J are TRBV9 and TRBJ2-3, with 12 positions matching TRBD2. The germline V gene has CDR1 SGDLS and CDR2 YYNGEE. The CDR3 has 17 residues. The V and J ends lost 3 bases and 5 bases, in that order; junction bases with no gene match: 10.

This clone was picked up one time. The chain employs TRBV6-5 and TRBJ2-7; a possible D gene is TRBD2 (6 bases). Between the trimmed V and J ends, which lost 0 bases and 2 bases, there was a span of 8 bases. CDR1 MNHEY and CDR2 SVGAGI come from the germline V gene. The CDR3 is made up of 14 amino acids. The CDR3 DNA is TGTGCCAGCAGTTACTCGGAGGGGACCTACGAGCAGTACTTC. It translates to CASSYSEGTYEQYF.

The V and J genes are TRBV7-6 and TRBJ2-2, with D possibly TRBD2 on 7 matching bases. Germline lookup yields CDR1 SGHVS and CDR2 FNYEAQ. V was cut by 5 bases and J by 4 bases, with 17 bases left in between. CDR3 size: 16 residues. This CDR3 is CASSLPPGGRTGELFF. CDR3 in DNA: TGTGCCAGCAGCCTCCCTCCCGGGGGGCGCACCGGGGAGCTGTTTTTT.

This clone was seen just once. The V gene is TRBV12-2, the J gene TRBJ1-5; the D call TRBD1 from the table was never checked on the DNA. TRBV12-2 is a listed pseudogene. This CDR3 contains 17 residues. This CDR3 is CASRLALDRGLNQPQHF. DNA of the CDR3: TGTGCAAGTCGCTTAGCTTTAGACAGGGGTTTGAATCAGCCCCAGCATTTT.

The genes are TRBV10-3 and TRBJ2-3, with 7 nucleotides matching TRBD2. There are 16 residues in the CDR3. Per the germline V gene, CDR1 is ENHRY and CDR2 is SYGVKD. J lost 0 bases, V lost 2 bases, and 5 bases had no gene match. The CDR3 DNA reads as TGTGCCATCAGTGAGGGACTAGTGGGGAGCACAGATACGCAGTATTTT. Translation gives CAISEGLVGSTDTQYF.

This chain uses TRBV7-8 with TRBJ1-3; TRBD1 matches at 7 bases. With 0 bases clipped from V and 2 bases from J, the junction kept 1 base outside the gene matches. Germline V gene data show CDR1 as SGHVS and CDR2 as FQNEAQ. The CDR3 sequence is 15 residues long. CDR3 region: CASSLAGGTGNTIYF. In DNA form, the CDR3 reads TGTGCCAGCAGCTTAGCAGGGGGCACTGGAAACACCATATATTTT.

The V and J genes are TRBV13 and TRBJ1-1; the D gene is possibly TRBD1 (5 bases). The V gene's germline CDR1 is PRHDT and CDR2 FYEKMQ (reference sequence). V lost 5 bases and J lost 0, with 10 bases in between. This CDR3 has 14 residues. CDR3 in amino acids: CASSRGEMNTEAFF. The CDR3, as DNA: TGTGCCAGCAGCCGGGGGGAAATGAACACTGAAGCTTTCTTT.

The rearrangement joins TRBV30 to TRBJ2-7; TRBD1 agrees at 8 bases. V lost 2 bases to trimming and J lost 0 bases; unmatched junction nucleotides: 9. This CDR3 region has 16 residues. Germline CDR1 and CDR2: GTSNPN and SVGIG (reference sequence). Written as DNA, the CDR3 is TGTGCCTGGAGTCCAACTTCGACAGGGGCCTCCTACGAGCAGTACTTC. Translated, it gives CAWSPTSTGASYEQYF.

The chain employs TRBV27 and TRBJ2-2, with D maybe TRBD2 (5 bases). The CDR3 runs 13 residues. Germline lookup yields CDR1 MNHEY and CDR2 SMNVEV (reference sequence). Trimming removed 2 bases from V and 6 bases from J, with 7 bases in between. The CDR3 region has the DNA TGTGCCAGCAGTTTAACCGGGGCCGGGGAGCTGTTTTTT. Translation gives CASSLTGAGELFF.

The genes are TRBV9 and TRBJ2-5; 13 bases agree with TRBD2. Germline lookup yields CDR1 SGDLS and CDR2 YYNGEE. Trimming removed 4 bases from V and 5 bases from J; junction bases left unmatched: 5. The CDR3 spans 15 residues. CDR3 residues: CASSLGLAGVETQYF. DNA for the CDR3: TGTGCCAGCAGCCTAGGACTAGCGGGAGTTGAGACCCAGTACTTC. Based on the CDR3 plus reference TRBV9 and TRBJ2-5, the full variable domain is DSGVTQTPKHLITATGQRVTLRCSPRSGDLSVYWYQQSLDQGLQFLIQYYNGEERAKGNILERFSAQQFPDLHSELNLSSLELGDSALYFCASSLGLAGVETQYFGPGTRLLVL.

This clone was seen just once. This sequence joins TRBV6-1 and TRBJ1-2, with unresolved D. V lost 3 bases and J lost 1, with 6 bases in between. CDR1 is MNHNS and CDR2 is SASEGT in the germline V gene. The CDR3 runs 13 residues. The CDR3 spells CASSDRLNYGYTF. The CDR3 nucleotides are TGTGCCAGCAGTGATCGACTTAACTATGGCTACACCTTC.

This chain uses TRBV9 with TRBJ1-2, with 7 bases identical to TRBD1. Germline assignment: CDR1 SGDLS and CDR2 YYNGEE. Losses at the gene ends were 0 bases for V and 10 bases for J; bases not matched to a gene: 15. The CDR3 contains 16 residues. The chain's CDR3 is CASSVEGQVPEGDYTF. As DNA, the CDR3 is TGTGCCAGCAGCGTAGAAGGACAGGTTCCCGAGGGGGACTACACCTTC.